This TCR beta chain was captured in a study of blood T cells in healthy people across ages. Study outcomes and limitations: Changes in expanded clonotypes were possibly confounded, as the CMV status of donors was unknown.

PCR was performed a second time for 7 to 11 cycles using a sample-barcoded 5' primer and a J-beta primer mix. Carrying 12 random nucleotides, a template-switch adaptor labeled each individual cDNA molecule. TCRdb ran MiXCR on the 5' RACE reads and lists one entry per CDR3 protein. The repertoire holds about 900,000 distinct CDR3 sequences, with 40% to 60% as singletons. On this clonotype: Its antigen is as yet unknown.

Per the germline V gene, CDR1 is MGHRA and CDR2 is YSYEKL. The CDR3 totals 12 residues. V was cut by 4 bases and J by 6 bases, with 10 bases left in between. What was sequenced was blood. This chain links TRBV4-1 with TRBJ2-7; tentative D call: TRBD1 (5 bases). The TCR was taken from a man aged 25-45 years in good health. The CDR3 is CASSRKQGEQYF. CDR3 coding DNA: TGCGCCAGCAGCCGGAAGCAGGGCGAGCAGTACTTC.